The clone carrying this T cell receptor (beta chain) was recorded at least ten times. The antigen remains unidentified. The library protocol tagged individual cDNA molecules with unique molecular identifiers. TCRdb processed the 5' RACE reads anew with MiXCR; each CDR3 protein has one entry. The sample carries some 36,000 distinct CDR3 sequences, 5.5% to 7% recorded once. This entry comes from a study of early T cells in non-severe SARS-CoV-2 infection. About the research overall: Sequencing of bulk RNA from unsorted whole blood was done, without chain pairing.

Trimming removed 2 bases from V and 5 bases from J, with 16 bases in between. Germline V CDR1 and CDR2: SGHRS, YFSETQ. CDR3 length: 15 residues. Study results and limitations: Matching results from VDJdb favored anti-spike CD8 responses, leaving private and CD4 specificities undetected.

The V and J genes are TRBV5-1 and TRBJ2-5, with a possible D match to TRBD2 (7 bases). This receptor was obtained from an adult who was a healthcare worker with PCR-confirmed SARS-CoV-2 infection or an uninfected control (not recorded which). Sequencing used whole blood. This chain's CDR3 is CASSFTAGEGETQYF. In DNA form, the CDR3 reads TGCGCCAGCAGCTTCACGGCAGGGGAGGGGGAGACCCAGTACTTC.